The clone carrying this T cell receptor (beta chain) was seen more than once but under ten times. This entry is derived from a study of blood T cell repertoires in COVID-19. At the level of the study: Material from acute and convalescent COVID-19 was sourced from the United States, Italy and Spain. In each case, the material was cDNA or gDNA derived from T cells, B-cell-depleted T cells, or PBMCs.

Per the study methods: Amplified reference gene primers provided the basis for estimating nucleated cell counts. The assay was immunoSEQ multiplex PCR, and TCRdb's table has in-frame clones only and misses some. The V and J calls and clone size were taken over from that table, and D and trimming were inferred from the DNA. The data contain fewer than 350,000 clones, around 86% of them singletons. The CDR3 length is 15 residues. CDR1 LNHDA and CDR2 SQIVND come from the germline V gene (reference sequence). Trimming shortened V by 5 bases and J by 2 bases, and 15 bases separated the two germline ends. The chain joins TRBV19 to TRBJ1-2, with D maybe TRBD1 (5 bases). Material for sequencing was peripheral blood. The sequence was collected from an older woman with active or convalescent COVID-19. The CDR3 DNA is TGTGCCAGTAGTTCCTGGACACGCGAAAACTATGGCTACACCTTC. Encoded protein: CASSSWTRENYGYTF.